A single T cell receptor (beta chain) is shown here with its context. Its cognate antigen is unknown. The data are from a study of shared clonotypes between healthy human individuals. Assay: immunoSEQ multiplex PCR; the TCRdb copy retains only in-frame clones and omits some. The data contain roughly 2.1 million clones, roughly 91% of them singletons. The naive CD8 fraction comprised CD45RO-negative cells positively selected for CCR7 and excluded terminally differentiated effector memory CD45RA+ cells. Study results and limitations: There were few donors, and this limited the genetic and exposure-history diversity represented. The sampled material consisted only of blood, and tissue repertoires are likely to differ. The generation probabilities recorded for non-shared clonotypes fell below those of clonotypes shared by all four donors.

V was cut by 0 bases and J by 2 bases, with 11 bases left in between. Germline V gives CDR1 MGHRA, CDR2 YSYEKL. This CDR3 is built from 16 residues. V is TRBV4-1 and J is TRBJ1-5; weak D call: TRBD1 (5 bases). The sequenced material came from naive CD8+ T cells from PBMCs. This sequence was found in a young man in good health. Some clones in this sample may be carry-over from other donors' samples. The CDR3, as DNA: TGCGCCAGCAGCCAAGATGGGGCCGGGGGCAATCAGCCCCAGCATTTT. Its translation is CASSQDGAGGNQPQHF.